A single T cell receptor beta chain is shown here with its context. Its cognate antigen is unknown. This sample was taken from a study of cytomegalovirus exposure and HLA in healthy donors. The PCR made use of 60 Vbeta and 13 Jbeta primers. Sequencing was performed with immunoSEQ multiplex PCR; in TCRdb, only in-frame clones are kept and a portion is missing. The sample holds around 88,000 clones. Findings and limits, study-wide: A list of around 160 TCR beta chains associated with cytomegalovirus was given. In a later analysis, DRB1 alleles had the most associated TCRs; HLA-C alleles the fewest. Specificity of three CMV-associated chains for CMV antigens was verified in vitro.

Trimming shortened V by 3 bases and J by 5 bases, and 7 bases separated the two germline ends. CDR1 is LNHDA and CDR2 is SQIVND in the germline V gene (reference sequence). CDR3 length equals 13 residues. Sequencing used PBMCs. The rearrangement links TRBV19 to TRBJ1-4, with D hard to call. This TCR came from a girl aged 5-17 years in good health and CMV-seropositive. The CDR3 region has the DNA TGTGCCAGTAGTATTTCAGCGAATGAAAAACTGTTTTTT. Protein sequence: CASSISANEKLFF.